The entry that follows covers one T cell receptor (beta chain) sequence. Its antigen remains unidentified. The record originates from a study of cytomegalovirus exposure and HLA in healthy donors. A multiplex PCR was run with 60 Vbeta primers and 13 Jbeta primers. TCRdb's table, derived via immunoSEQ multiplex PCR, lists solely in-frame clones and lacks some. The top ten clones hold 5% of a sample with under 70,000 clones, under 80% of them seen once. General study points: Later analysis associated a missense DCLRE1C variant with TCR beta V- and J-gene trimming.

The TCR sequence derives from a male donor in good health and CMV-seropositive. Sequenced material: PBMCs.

Here the CDR3 reads CASRVDMSSYNEQFF. Written as DNA, the CDR3 is TGTGCCAGCAGGGTCGATATGAGCTCCTACAATGAGCAGTTCTTC. The chain carries TRBV6-1 and TRBJ2-1; D is ambiguous. The V end was cut by 6 bases, the J end by 0 bases, with 12 bases between. The CDR3 is 15 amino acids. Germline V lookup: CDR1 MNHNS, CDR2 SASEGT.